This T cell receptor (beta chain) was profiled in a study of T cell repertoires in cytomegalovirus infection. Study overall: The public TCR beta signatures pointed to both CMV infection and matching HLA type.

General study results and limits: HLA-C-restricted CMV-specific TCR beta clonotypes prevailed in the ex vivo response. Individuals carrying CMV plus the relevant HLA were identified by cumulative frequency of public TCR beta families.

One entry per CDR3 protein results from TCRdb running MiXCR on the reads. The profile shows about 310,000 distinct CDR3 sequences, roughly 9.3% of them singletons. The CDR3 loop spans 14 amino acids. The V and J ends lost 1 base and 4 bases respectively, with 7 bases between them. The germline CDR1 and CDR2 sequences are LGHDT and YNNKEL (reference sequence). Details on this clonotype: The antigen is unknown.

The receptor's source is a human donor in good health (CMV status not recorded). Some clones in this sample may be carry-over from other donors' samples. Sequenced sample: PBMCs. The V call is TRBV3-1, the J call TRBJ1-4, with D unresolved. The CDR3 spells CASSQGYGNEKLFF. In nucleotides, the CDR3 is TGTGCCAGCAGCCAAGGATACGGTAATGAAAAACTGTTTTTT.